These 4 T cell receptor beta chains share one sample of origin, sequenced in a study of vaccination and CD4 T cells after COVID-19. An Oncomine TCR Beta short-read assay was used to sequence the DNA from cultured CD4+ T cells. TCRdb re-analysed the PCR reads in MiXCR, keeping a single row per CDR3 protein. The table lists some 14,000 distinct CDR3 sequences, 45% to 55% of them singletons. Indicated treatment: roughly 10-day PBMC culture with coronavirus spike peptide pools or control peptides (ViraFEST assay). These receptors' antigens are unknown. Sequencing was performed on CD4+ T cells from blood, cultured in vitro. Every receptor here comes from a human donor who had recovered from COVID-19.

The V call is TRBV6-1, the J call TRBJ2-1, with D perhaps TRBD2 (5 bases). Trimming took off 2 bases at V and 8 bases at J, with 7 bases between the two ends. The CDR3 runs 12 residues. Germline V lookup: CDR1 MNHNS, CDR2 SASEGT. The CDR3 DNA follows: TGTGCCAGCAGTGAATCGGGGTATGAGCAGTTCTTC. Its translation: CASSESGYEQFF.

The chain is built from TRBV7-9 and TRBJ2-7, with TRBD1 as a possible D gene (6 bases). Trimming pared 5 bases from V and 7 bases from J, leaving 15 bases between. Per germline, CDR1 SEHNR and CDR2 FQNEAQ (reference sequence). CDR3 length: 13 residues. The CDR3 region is CASSQGHRREQYF. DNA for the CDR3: TGTGCCAGCAGCCAGGGACATCGTAGGGAGCAGTACTTC.

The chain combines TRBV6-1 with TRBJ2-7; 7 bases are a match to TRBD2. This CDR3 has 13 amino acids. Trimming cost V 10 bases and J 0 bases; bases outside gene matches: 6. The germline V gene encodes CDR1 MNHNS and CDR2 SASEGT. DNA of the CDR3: TGTGCCACCAACCGGGACTACTCCTACGAGCAGTACTTC. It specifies CATNRDYSYEQYF.

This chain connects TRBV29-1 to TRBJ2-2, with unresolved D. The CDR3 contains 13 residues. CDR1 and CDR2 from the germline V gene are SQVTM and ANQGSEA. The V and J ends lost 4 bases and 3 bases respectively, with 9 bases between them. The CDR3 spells CSVATVYTGELFF. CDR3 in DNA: TGCAGCGTTGCGACCGTATACACCGGGGAGCTGTTTTTT.